The 7 T cell receptor beta chains below were found in one sample sequenced in a study of blood T cell repertoires in COVID-19. Sequenced by immunoSEQ multiplex PCR; TCRdb stores in-frame clones only, minus some. The sample comprises 200,000 to 250,000 clones, about 79% of which are singletons, and roughly 1.3% rests with the top ten. The sample consisted of PBMCs or T cells enriched from blood (not recorded which). Every receptor here comes from a woman between 35 and 50 years old with acute COVID-19.

The V and J genes are TRBV19 and TRBJ1-1, with D hard to call. Germline CDR1 and CDR2: LNHDA and SQIVND (reference sequence). There are 12 residues in the CDR3. Trimming cost V 6 bases and J 1 base, with 6 bases left between them. CDR3 DNA sequence: TGTGCCAGTAGGGCGGGGAACACTGAAGCTTTCTTT. It translates to CASRAGNTEAFF.

The CDR3 DNA reads as TGTGCCAGCAGCTTAGCGCAGGGGGGAAACAACGAGCAGTACTTC. Its protein is CASSLAQGGNNEQYF. The V gene is TRBV7-6, the J gene TRBJ2-7; maybe TRBD1 (7 bases). The CDR3 is 15 residues long. The germline CDR1 and CDR2 sequences are SGHVS and FNYEAQ. Trimming shortened V by 0 bases and J by 5 bases, and 14 bases separated the two germline ends. Looking up the rest from reference TRBV7-6 and TRBJ2-7 gives the full variable domain: GAGVSQSPRYKVTKRGQDVALRCDPISGHVSLYWYRQALGQGPEFLTYFNYEAQQDKSGLPNDRFSAERPEGSISTLTIQRTEQRDSAMYRCASSLAQGGNNEQYFGPGTRLTVT.

This rearrangement joins TRBV16 to TRBJ2-1, with TRBD1 matching over 7 bases. V lost 4 bases and J lost 9; bases outside the gene matches: 12. The CDR3 extends over 15 amino acids. Germline V gene lookup returns CDR1 KGHSY and CDR2 FQNENV. CDR3 coding DNA: TGTGCCAGCAGCCCCCGTCGGGACAGTATTACTGAGCAGTTCTTC. Translated: CASSPRRDSITEQFF.

The J gene is TRBJ2-1, the V gene TRBV19; 13 bases line up with TRBD2. After removal of 8 bases from V and 7 bases from J, the junction contained 8 bases not matched to a gene. From germline, CDR1 is LNHDA and CDR2 SQIVND (reference sequence). CDR3 length: 15 residues. The chain's CDR3 is CASARTSGSNNEQFF. The CDR3 DNA follows: TGTGCCAGTGCCAGGACTAGCGGGAGTAATAATGAGCAGTTCTTC.

V gene TRBV3-1 (or the pseudogene TRBV3-2) combines with J gene TRBJ2-1; 7 bases agree with TRBD2. Germline CDR1 is LGHDT and CDR2 is YNNKEL (reference sequence). The CDR3 length is 17 residues. The V and J ends lost 1 base and 5 bases, in that order; junction bases with no gene match: 11. The DNA for the CDR3 is TGTGCCAGCAGCCAAGGCGGGCAGCGGGGCCCTCACAATGAGCAGTTCTTC. As protein: CASSQGGQRGPHNEQFF.

The genes are TRBV7-9 and TRBJ2-2; 9 nucleotides align to TRBD2. CDR1 and CDR2 from the germline V gene are SEHNR and FQNEAQ (reference sequence). The CDR3 spans 15 residues. J was trimmed by 7 bases and V by 4 bases; bases with no gene match: 7. The CDR3 here is CASSSGLAGVGELFF. The CDR3 nucleotides are TGTGCCAGCAGCTCGGGACTAGCCGGTGTCGGGGAGCTGTTTTTT.

The chain joins TRBV2 to TRBJ1-2; D remains unclear. V lost 5 bases and J lost 0, with 16 bases in between. The CDR3 is made up of 16 amino acids. Germline values: CDR1 SNHLY, CDR2 FYNNEI. The DNA for the CDR3 is TGTGCCAGCAGTCCGCAGGTCTCTATCTCTAACTATGGCTACACCTTC. As protein: CASSPQVSISNYGYTF.